Listed below are T cell receptor beta chains from one sample, sequenced in a study of shared clonotypes between healthy human individuals. TCRdb keeps only in-frame clones here, not all; method: immunoSEQ multiplex PCR. Among about 2,100,000 clones listed, about 92% were seen once. The sample taken for sequencing was naive CD8+ T cells from PBMCs. These receptors all come from a man aged 18 to 35 in good health. Some clones in this sample may be carry-over from other donors' samples. CDR3s include the opening cysteine and the closing phenylalanine or tryptophan. Each record gives: CDR3 length, clone size, V gene, J gene, D gene, CDR3 protein, CDR3 DNA. A D gene is named only where the DNA matches it firmly. Clone size is shown for a subset of rows, as once, few, many or a class of expanded clone.

15	.	TRBV28	TRBJ1-5	.	CASSFSGYSNQPQHF	TGTGCCAGCAGTTTCTCCGGCTATAGCAATCAGCCCCAGCATTTT
14	.	TRBV27	TRBJ1-2	.	CASSLRPTDGGYTF	TGTGCCAGCAGTTTACGACCAACGGACGGTGGCTACACCTTC
15	.	TRBV19	TRBJ2-7	TRBD1	CASSIVGTGKYEQYF	TGTGCCAGTAGTATAGTAGGGACAGGCAAATACGAGCAGTACTTC
15	.	TRBV6-5	TRBJ2-3	.	CASSYSRTVADTQYF	TGTGCCAGCAGTTATTCAAGGACAGTTGCAGATACGCAGTATTTT
15	.	TRBV9	TRBJ2-7	TRBD1	CASSSDRDRVYEQYF	TGTGCCAGCAGCTCCGACCGGGACAGGGTCTACGAGCAGTACTTC
14	once	TRBV27	TRBJ2-1	TRBD2	CASSLDGLDDEQFF	TGTGCCAGCAGTTTGGACGGACTAGACGATGAGCAGTTCTTC
16	.	TRBV5-1	TRBJ2-7	.	CASSPYPDGSSYEQYF	TGCGCCAGCAGCCCCTACCCTGACGGATCATCCTACGAGCAGTACTTC
15	few	TRBV9	TRBJ1-5	.	CASSAEGVGNQPQHF	TGTGCCAGCAGTGCTGAAGGGGTTGGCAATCAGCCCCAGCATTTT
15	.	TRBV6-1	TRBJ2-1	TRBD2	CASSESGSTYNEQFF	TGTGCCAGCAGTGAAAGCGGGAGCACCTACAATGAGCAGTTCTTC
14	.	TRBV7-9	TRBJ2-3	.	CASSLYTEADTQYF	TGTGCCAGCAGCTTATATACGGAGGCAGATACGCAGTATTTT
14	.	TRBV5-1	TRBJ2-7	TRBD1	CASSGYRGHYEQYF	TGCGCCAGCAGCGGCTACAGGGGACACTACGAGCAGTACTTC
21	.	TRBV28	TRBJ1-3	.	CASSLFGQGASTPSSGNTIYF	TGTGCCAGCAGTTTATTTGGGCAGGGCGCTTCCACCCCGAGCTCTGGAAACACCATATATTTT
14	.	TRBV9	TRBJ1-4	.	CASSVGLENEKLFF	TGTGCCAGCAGCGTAGGGTTGGAAAATGAAAAACTGTTTTTT
17	.	TRBV28	TRBJ1-5	.	CASSSIPRGSTNQPQHF	TGTGCCAGCAGTTCTATCCCAAGAGGGTCGACCAATCAGCCCCAGCATTTT
15	.	TRBV28	TRBJ2-1	.	CASSTRESSYNEQFF	TGTGCCAGCAGTACGAGGGAGAGCTCCTACAATGAGCAGTTCTTC
15	.	TRBV28	TRBJ1-2	TRBD1	CASSLRGQVNYGYTF	TGTGCCAGCAGTTTACGGGGACAGGTAAACTATGGCTACACCTTC
16	.	TRBV9	TRBJ2-5	TRBD1	CASSVSDRALGETQYF	TGTGCCAGCAGCGTTTCGGACAGGGCTCTTGGAGAGACCCAGTACTTC
12	.	TRBV5-1	TRBJ2-7	.	CASSLEGPEQYF	TGCGCCAGCAGCTTGGAGGGCCCCGAGCAGTACTTC
16	once	TRBV4-1	TRBJ1-3	.	CASSQAGGIIGNTIYF	TGCGCCAGCAGCCAAGCCGGGGGCATCATTGGAAACACCATATATTTT
15	.	TRBV28	TRBJ2-3	TRBD1	CASSDRQGSTDTQYF	TGTGCCAGCAGTGACCGACAGGGTTCCACAGATACGCAGTATTTT
15	.	TRBV7-4	TRBJ2-7	.	CASSLRQGGVYEQYF	TGTGCCAGCAGCTTACGGCAGGGGGGTGTTTACGAGCAGTACTTC
13	.	TRBV6-5	TRBJ1-2	.	CASSPGGNYGYTF	TGTGCCAGCAGCCCGGGGGGAAACTATGGCTACACCTTC
13	.	TRBV27	TRBJ2-7	.	CASSFGHSYEQYF	TGTGCCAGCAGTTTTGGGCACTCCTACGAGCAGTACTTC
12	few	TRBV2	TRBJ2-1	.	CASHLELDEQFF	TGTGCCAGCCATCTGGAGCTGGATGAGCAGTTCTTC